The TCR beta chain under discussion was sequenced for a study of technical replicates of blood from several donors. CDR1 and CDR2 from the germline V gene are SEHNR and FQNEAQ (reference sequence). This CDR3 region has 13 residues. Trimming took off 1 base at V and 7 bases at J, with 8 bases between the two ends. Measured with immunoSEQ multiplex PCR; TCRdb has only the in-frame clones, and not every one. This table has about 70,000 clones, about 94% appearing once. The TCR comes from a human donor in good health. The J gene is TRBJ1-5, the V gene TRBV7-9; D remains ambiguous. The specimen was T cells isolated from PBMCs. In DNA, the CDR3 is TGTGCCAGCAGCTTAGGTGGCGGGCAGCCCCAGCATTTT. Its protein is CASSLGGGQPQHF. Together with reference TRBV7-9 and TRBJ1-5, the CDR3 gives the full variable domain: DTGVSQNPRHKITKRGQNVTFRCDPISEHNRLYWYRQTLGQGPEFLTYFQNEAQLEKSRLLSDRFSAERPKGSFSTLEIQRTEQGDSAMYLCASSLGGGQPQHFGDGTRLSIL.